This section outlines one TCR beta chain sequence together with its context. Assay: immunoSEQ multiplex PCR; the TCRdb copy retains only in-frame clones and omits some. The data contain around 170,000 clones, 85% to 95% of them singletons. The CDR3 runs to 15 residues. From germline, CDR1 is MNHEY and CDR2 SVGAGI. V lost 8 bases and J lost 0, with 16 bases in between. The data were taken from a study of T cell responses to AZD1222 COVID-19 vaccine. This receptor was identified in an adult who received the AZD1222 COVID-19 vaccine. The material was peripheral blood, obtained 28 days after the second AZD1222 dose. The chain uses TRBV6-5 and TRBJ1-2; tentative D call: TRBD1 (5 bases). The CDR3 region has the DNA TGTGCCAGCGCAGGGATTGTCGGAGCTAACTATGGCTACACCTTC. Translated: CASAGIVGANYGYTF.